This T cell receptor (beta chain) appears in the sequencing data of a study of T-cell reconstitution after alpha-beta-depleted transplantation in children. Unique molecular identifiers were incorporated during preparation of the TCRbeta library. TCRdb analysed the PCR reads with MiXCR anew, one entry per CDR3 protein. Altogether 280,000 or so distinct CDR3 sequences are present, roughly 10% being singletons, with the ten largest covering about 25%. This CDR3 spans 14 amino acids. Germline V CDR1 and CDR2: MNHNS, SASEGT. After removal of 7 bases from V and 4 bases from J, the junction contained 9 bases not matched to a gene. In this sample, this clonotype turned up many times.

The chain combines TRBV6-1 with TRBJ2-5, with TRBD2 matching 7 bases. This receptor was taken from a male patient between 2 and 15 years old who had a stem cell transplant for chronic granulomatous disease, so the T cells may come from the graft donor. This sample comprised peripheral blood, obtained 180 days after TCRalphabeta/CD19-depleted stem cell transplant. The CDR3 nucleotides read TGTGCCAGCATCCCTGGGGGGGGGAGAGAGACCCAGTACTTC. Translating it yields CASIPGGGRETQYF.